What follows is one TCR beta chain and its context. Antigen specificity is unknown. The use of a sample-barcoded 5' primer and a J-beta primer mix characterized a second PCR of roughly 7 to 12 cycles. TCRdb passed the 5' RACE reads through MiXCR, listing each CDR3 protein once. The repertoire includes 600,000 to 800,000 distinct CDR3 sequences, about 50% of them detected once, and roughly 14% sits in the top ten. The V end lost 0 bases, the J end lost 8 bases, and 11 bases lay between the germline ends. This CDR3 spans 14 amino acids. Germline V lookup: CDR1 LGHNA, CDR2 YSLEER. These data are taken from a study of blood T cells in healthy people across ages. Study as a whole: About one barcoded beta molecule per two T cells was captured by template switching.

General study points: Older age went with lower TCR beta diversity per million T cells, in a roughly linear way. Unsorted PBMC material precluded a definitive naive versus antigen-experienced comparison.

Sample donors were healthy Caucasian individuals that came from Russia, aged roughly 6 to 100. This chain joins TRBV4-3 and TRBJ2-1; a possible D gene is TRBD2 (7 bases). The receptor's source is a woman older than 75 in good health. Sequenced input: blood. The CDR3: CASSQERGGDEQFF. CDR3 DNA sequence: TGCGCCAGCAGCCAAGAAAGGGGGGGGGATGAGCAGTTCTTC.